The clone carrying this TCR beta chain was counted at least ten times. This specimen belongs to a study of spatial heterogeneity in lung cancer. The CDR3 is 14 residues long. Per the germline V gene, CDR1 is MNHNY and CDR2 is SVGAGI (reference sequence). V was cut by 6 bases and J by 2 bases, with 8 bases left in between. Individually, TCR cDNA molecules were each labelled with a unique molecular identifier. TCRdb re-analysed the 5' RACE reads in MiXCR, keeping a single row per CDR3 protein. Of tens of thousands of distinct CDR3 sequences listed, 6.8% are singletons. Time point reported: sample taken at primary tumor resection. Unsorted samples of tumor, nontumor lung or frozen PBMC had their whole RNA sequenced.

The chain combines TRBV6-6 with TRBJ1-6; TRBD1 is a possible D gene (5 bases). The source of this sequence is a female donor with early-stage non-small cell lung cancer. The source was PBMCs, collected at surgery. The CDR3 DNA is TGTGCCAGCAGCCCGGGACCCTATAATTCACCCCTCCACTTT. It is translated as CASSPGPYNSPLHF.